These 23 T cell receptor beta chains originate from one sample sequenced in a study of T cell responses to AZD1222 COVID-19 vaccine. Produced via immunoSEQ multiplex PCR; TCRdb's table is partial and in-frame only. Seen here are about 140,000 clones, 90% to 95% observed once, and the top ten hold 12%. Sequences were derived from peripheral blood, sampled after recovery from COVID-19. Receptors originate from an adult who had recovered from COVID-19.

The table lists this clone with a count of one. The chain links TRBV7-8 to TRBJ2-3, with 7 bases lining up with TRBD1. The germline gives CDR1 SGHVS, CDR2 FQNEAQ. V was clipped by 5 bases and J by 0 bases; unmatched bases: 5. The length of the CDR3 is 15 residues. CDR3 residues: CASSRYRGSTDTQYF. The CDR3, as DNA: TGTGCCAGCAGCCGATACAGGGGAAGCACAGATACGCAGTATTTT.

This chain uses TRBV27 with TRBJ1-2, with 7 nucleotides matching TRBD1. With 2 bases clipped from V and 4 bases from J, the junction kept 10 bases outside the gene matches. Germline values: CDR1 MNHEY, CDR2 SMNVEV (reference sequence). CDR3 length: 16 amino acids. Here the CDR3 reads CASSLTPTGRGYGYTF. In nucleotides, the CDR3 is TGTGCCAGCAGTTTAACCCCGACAGGGCGCGGCTATGGCTACACCTTC.

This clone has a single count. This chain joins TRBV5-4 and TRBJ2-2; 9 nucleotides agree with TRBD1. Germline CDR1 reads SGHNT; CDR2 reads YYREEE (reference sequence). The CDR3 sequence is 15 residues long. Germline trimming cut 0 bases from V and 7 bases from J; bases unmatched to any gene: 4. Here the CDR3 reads CASSLEQGASGELFF. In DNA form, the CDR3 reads TGTGCCAGCAGCTTGGAACAGGGGGCTAGCGGGGAGCTGTTTTTT.

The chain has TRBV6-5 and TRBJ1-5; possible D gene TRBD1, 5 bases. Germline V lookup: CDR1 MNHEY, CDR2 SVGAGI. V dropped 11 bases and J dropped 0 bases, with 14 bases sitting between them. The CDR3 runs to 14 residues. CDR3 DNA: TGTGCCTCTGGGGGACCTGATAGCAATCAGCCCCAGCATTTT. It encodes CASGGPDSNQPQHF.

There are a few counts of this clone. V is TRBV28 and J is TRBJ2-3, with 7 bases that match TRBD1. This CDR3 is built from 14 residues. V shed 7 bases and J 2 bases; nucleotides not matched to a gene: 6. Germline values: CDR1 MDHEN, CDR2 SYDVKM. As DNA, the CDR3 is TGTGCCAGCACCAGGGACAGCCACACAGATACGCAGTATTTT. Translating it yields CASTRDSHTDTQYF.

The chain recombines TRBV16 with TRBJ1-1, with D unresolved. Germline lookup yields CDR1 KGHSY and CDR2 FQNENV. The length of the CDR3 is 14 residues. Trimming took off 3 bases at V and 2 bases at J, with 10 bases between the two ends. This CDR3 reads CASSHGGLNTEAFF. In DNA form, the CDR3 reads TGTGCCAGCAGCCATGGCGGACTAAACACTGAAGCTTTCTTT.

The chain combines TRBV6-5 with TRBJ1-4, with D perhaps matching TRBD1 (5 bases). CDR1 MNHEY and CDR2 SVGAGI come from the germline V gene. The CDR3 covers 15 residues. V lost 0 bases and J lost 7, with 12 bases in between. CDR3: CASSYSGPGFEKLFF. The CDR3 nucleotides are TGTGCCAGCAGTTACTCGGGTCCAGGGTTTGAAAAACTGTTTTTT.

CDR3 sequence reads: CAISQGAATDTQYF. CDR3 nucleotide sequence: TGTGCCATCTCTCAAGGGGCAGCCACAGATACGCAGTATTTT. The J gene is TRBJ2-3, the V gene TRBV10-3, with a possible D match to TRBD1 (5 bases). CDR1 and CDR2 (germline): ENHRY, SYGVKD. The CDR3 length is 14 residues. V gave up 8 bases and J gave up 2 bases, with 14 bases separating them.

The CDR3 loop reads CASSYRRTQGGETQYF. The CDR3 coding sequence is TGTGCCAGCAGTTACAGACGGACTCAGGGCGGGGAGACCCAGTACTTC. V and J are TRBV6-5 and TRBJ2-5; D is possibly TRBD1 or TRBD2 (5 bases each). V was clipped by 2 bases and J by 5 bases, with 18 bases between them. This CDR3 region has 16 residues. Germline values: CDR1 MNHEY, CDR2 SVGAGI.

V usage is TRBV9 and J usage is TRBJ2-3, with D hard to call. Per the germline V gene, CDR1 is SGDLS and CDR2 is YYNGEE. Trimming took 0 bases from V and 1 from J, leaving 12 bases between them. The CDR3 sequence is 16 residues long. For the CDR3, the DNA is TGTGCCAGCAGCGTAGGGCCTAGGCCTGGCACAGATACGCAGTATTTT. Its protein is CASSVGPRPGTDTQYF.

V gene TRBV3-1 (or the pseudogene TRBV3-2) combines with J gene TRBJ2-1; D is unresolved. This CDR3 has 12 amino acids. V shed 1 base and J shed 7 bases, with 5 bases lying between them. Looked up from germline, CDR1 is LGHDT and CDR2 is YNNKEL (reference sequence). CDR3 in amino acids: CASSQARNEQFF. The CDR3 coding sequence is TGTGCCAGCAGCCAAGCCCGAAATGAGCAGTTCTTC.

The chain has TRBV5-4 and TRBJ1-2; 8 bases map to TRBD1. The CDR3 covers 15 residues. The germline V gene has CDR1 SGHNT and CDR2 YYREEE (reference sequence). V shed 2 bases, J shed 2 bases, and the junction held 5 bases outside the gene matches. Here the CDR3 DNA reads TGTGCCAGCAGCTTCGACAGGGGTTCGAACTATGGCTACACCTTC. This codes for CASSFDRGSNYGYTF.

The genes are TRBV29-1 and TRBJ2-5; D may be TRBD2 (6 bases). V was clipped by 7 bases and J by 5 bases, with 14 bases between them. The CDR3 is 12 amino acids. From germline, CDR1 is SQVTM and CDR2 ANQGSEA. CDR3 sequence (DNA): TGCAGCGGTATAGCGGTAGGGGAGACCCAGTACTTC. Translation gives CSGIAVGETQYF. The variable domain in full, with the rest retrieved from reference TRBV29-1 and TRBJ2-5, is SAVISQKPSRDICQRGTSLTIQCQVDSQVTMMFWYRQQPGQSLTLIATANQGSEATYESGFVIDKFPISRPNLTFSTLTVSNMSPEDSSIYLCSGIAVGETQYFGPGTRLLVL.

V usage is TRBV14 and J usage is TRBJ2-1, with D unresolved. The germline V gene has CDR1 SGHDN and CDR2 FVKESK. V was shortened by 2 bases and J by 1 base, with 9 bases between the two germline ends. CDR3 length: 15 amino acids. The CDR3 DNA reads TGTGCCAGCAGCCAAATCCTCGGGTCCTACAATGAGCAGTTCTTC. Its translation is CASSQILGSYNEQFF.

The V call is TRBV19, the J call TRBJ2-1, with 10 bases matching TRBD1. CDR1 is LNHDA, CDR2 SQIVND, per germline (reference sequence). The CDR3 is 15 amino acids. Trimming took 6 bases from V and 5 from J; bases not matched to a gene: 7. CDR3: CASRFGTGVDNEQFF. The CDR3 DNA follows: TGTGCCAGTAGATTCGGGACAGGGGTGGACAATGAGCAGTTCTTC.

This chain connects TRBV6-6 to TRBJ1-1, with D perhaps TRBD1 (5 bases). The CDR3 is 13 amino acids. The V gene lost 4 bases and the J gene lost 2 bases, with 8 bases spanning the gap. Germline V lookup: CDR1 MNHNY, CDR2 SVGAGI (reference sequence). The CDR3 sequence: CASSFGANTEAFF. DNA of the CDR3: TGTGCCAGCAGTTTCGGGGCCAACACTGAAGCTTTCTTT.

CDR3 DNA: TGTGCCAGCAGCACTAGTAGGGGTGAGCAGTACTTC. It yields the protein CASSTSRGEQYF. The chain is built from TRBV7-9 and TRBJ2-7; D assignment may be TRBD1 or TRBD2 (5 bases each). The CDR3 length is 12 residues. Germline lookup yields CDR1 SEHNR and CDR2 FQNEAQ (reference sequence). The V and J ends lost 5 bases and 7 bases respectively, with 12 bases between them.

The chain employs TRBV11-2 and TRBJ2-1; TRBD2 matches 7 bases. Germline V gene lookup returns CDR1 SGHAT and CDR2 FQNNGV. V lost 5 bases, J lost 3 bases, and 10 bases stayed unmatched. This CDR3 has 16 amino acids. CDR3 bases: TGTGCCAGCAGCCCCCCCCGGGGGAGGGGCTACAATGAGCAGTTCTTC. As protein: CASSPPRGRGYNEQFF.

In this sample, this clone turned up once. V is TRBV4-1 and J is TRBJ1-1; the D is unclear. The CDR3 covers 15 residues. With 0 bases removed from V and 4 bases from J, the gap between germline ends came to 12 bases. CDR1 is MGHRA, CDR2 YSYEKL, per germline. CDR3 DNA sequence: TGCGCCAGCAGCCAAGAGAGGGTCCGTAGCACTGAAGCTTTCTTT. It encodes CASSQERVRSTEAFF.

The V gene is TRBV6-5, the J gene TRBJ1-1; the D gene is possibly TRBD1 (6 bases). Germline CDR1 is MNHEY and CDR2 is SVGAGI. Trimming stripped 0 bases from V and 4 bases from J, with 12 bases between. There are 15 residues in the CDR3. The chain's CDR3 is CASSYSWGGGTEAFF. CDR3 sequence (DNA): TGTGCCAGCAGTTACTCCTGGGGAGGGGGCACTGAAGCTTTCTTT.

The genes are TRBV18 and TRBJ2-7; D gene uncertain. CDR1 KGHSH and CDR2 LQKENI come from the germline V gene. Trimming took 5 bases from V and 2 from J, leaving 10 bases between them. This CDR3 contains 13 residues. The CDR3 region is CASSTGRTYEQYF. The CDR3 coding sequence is TGTGCCAGCTCAACCGGTCGAACCTACGAGCAGTACTTC.

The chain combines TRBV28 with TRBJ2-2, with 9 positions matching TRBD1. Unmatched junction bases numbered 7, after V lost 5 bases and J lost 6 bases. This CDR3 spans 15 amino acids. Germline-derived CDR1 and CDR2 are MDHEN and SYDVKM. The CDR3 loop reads CASSLVTGGPGELFF. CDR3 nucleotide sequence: TGTGCCAGCAGTCTGGTGACAGGGGGGCCCGGGGAGCTGTTTTTT.

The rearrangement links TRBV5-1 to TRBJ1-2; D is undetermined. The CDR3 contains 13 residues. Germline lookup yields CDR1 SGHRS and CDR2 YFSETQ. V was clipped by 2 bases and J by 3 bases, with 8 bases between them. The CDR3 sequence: CASSFAGYYGYTF. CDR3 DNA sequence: TGCGCCAGCAGCTTCGCCGGATACTATGGCTACACCTTC.